The 10 T cell receptor beta chains below all came from one sample that was sequenced in a study of T cell responses to AZD1222 COVID-19 vaccine. Libraries were prepared by immunoSEQ multiplex PCR; TCRdb keeps only in-frame clonotypes and omits some of them. The sample includes 75,000 to 85,000 clones, roughly nine tenths seen only once; the top ten take roughly a quarter. This specimen consisted of peripheral blood, obtained on day 0 of AZD1222 vaccination. These TCRs come from an adult in good health.

This clone has only one observation. The chain links TRBV2 to TRBJ2-7; D may be TRBD1 or TRBD2 (5 bases each). V lost 8 bases and J 6 bases, leaving 29 bases between the germline ends. The CDR3 contains 17 residues. Looked up from germline, CDR1 is SNHLY and CDR2 is FYNNEI. CDR3 DNA: TGTGCCAGCCTTACCCCCCCTACCGGGACGGCTTACTCCGAGCAGTACTTC. Its translation: CASLTPPTGTAYSEQYF.

The gene calls are TRBV20-1 and TRBJ2-7, with D perhaps matching TRBD2 (5 bases). V was trimmed by 2 bases and J by 7 bases, leaving 9 bases between them. The germline V gene has CDR1 DFQATT and CDR2 SNEGSKA (reference sequence). CDR3 length: 11 residues. CDR3 bases: TGCAGTGCTAGACCAAGGGAGGAGCAGTACTTC. It codes for CSARPREEQYF.

The genes are TRBV27 and TRBJ1-4, with D perhaps matching TRBD1 (5 bases). Trimming stripped 5 bases from V and 8 bases from J, with 18 bases between. Germline loops: CDR1 MNHEY, CDR2 SMNVEV (reference sequence). The CDR3 is made up of 15 amino acids. The CDR3 bases are TGTGCCAGCAGTCACCAGGGTCCGCCGGACGAAAAACTGTTTTTT. Residues: CASSHQGPPDEKLFF. Using reference TRBV27 and TRBJ1-4 for the parts outside the CDR3, the full variable domain is EAQVTQNPRYLITVTGKKLTVTCSQNMNHEYMSWYRQDPGLGLRQIYYSMNVEVTDKGDVPEGYKVSRKEKRNFPLILESPSPNQTSLYFCASSHQGPPDEKLFFGSGTQLSVL.

This chain uses TRBV4-3 with TRBJ2-7; D tentatively fits TRBD1 or TRBD2 (5 bases each). Deletions cut 0 bases from V and 2 bases from J, with 14 bases between. Germline loops: CDR1 LGHNA, CDR2 YSLEER. The CDR3 runs to 16 residues. The CDR3 coding sequence is TGCGCCAGCAGCCAAGATCGAGGGACCCAGGCCTACGAGCAGTACTTC. This gives the protein CASSQDRGTQAYEQYF.

CDR3 bases: TGTGCTAGTGGCCCCGGGGGGTCCCAAGAGACCCAGTACTTC. It yields the protein CASGPGGSQETQYF. The chain uses TRBV12-5 and TRBJ2-5; 7 bases line up with TRBD2. Trimming took 6 bases from V and 1 from J; bases not matched to a gene: 5. The germline CDR1 and CDR2 sequences are LGHNT and FRNRAP. The CDR3 consists of 14 residues.

The rearrangement uses TRBV6-5 and TRBJ1-1; no reliable D call. The germline CDR1 and CDR2 sequences are MNHEY and SVGAGI. The germline V and J ends were trimmed by 6 bases and 1 base, with 12 bases remaining between them. This CDR3 has 14 residues. The CDR3 protein is CASSPQRENTEAFF. Written as DNA, the CDR3 is TGTGCCAGCAGCCCACAGAGGGAGAACACTGAAGCTTTCTTT.

The chain uses TRBV5-4 and TRBJ1-2; 9 nucleotides match TRBD1. Germline CDR1 reads SGHNT; CDR2 reads YYREEE (reference sequence). This CDR3 contains 13 residues. Trimming cost V 7 bases and J 8 bases; bases outside gene matches: 9. The DNA for the CDR3 is TGTGCCAGCGGAACAGGGGGCGCGTCCGGCTACACCTTC. Residues: CASGTGGASGYTF.

This rearrangement joins TRBV29-1 to TRBJ2-7, with TRBD2 matching over 14 bases. Germline-derived CDR1 and CDR2 are SQVTM and ANQGSEA. There are 14 residues in the CDR3. The ends lost 5 bases at V and 7 bases at J; junction bases unmatched: 7. CDR3 sequence (DNA): TGCAGCGTTTCCGGGACTAGCGGGAGAGGTGAGCAGTACTTC. Translated: CSVSGTSGRGEQYF.

This sequence joins TRBV11-3 and TRBJ1-4, with TRBD1 matching over 7 bases. The CDR3 extends over 15 amino acids. Germline V gene sequence: CDR1 SGHNT, CDR2 YENEEA. V lost 5 bases, J lost 4 bases, and 7 bases stayed unmatched. This chain's CDR3 is CASSPGGLGNEKLFF. The CDR3 DNA is TGTGCCAGCAGCCCAGGGGGGCTCGGTAATGAAAAACTGTTTTTT.

V and J are TRBV7-3 and TRBJ2-2, with D possibly TRBD2 on 6 matching bases. Germline CDR1 and CDR2: SGHTA and FQGTGA. Trimming shortened V by 5 bases and J by 4 bases, and 20 bases separated the two germline ends. This CDR3 has 17 residues. As DNA, the CDR3 is TGTGCCAGCAGCGCCTCAACTGGGAGGCAGGGCACCGGGGAGCTGTTTTTT. As protein: CASSASTGRQGTGELFF.